Given below is one T cell receptor beta chain in context. Its antigen is unknown. These data belong to a study of cytomegalovirus exposure and HLA in healthy donors. Study as a whole: The same platform as the approximately 670 first-cohort repertoires was used for the 95 to 150 validation repertoires, a later analysis reported. Broader study findings: The TCR clusters that emerged in the first cohort tended, a later analysis found, to co-occur in the roughly 120 validation repertoires. Across donors, most TCRs were seen rarely, yet some public ones were widespread.

The assay was immunoSEQ multiplex PCR, and TCRdb's table has in-frame clones only and misses some. The sample contains more than 95,000 clones, roughly 90% of which appear only once. This CDR3 spans 15 amino acids. After removal of 6 bases from V and 4 bases from J, the junction contained 10 bases not matched to a gene. Germline V CDR1 and CDR2: MDHEN, SYDVKM. The sequenced sample consisted of PBMCs. J is TRBJ2-7 and V is TRBV28, with 9 bases identical to TRBD1. The sequence derives from a woman younger than 35 in good health and CMV-seronegative. CDR3 bases: TGTGCCAGCAGGTCCGCCGGGACAGGGAAATACGAGCAGTACTTC. Translated: CASRSAGTGKYEQYF.